This TCR beta chain was retrieved from a study of graft-versus-host responses after intestinal transplantation. Turning to the study itself: Anti-thymocyte globulin induction, then tacrolimus and steroids for about three years, went to all recipients. General study points: The recipient marrow held GvH clones, and some of them showed up first in ileum or blood. Elevated graft-versus-host to host-versus-graft clonal ratios in allografts were recorded for patients with graft-donor T cell macrochimerism.

The length of the CDR3 is 15 residues. Trimming removed 0 bases from V and 3 bases from J; junction bases left unmatched: 0. Germline CDR1 reads SGDLS; CDR2 reads YYNGEE. This table comes from immunoSEQ multiplex PCR, and its TCRdb copy is limited to in-frame clones, with some not included. The table has around 50,000 clones, approximately 84% seen once; the top ten hold 0.45% to 0.55%. A word on this clone: Its target is not known.

The gene calls are TRBV9 and TRBJ2-1; 10 bases match TRBD1. Sample: unstimulated CD4+ T cells sorted from spleen or lymph node cells, taken before transplant. The TCR was taken from a human donor who was the organ donor for an intestinal transplant. The CDR3 DNA reads as TGTGCCAGCAGCGTAGGGACAGGGGGCTACAATGAGCAGTTCTTC. Protein product: CASSVGTGGYNEQFF.